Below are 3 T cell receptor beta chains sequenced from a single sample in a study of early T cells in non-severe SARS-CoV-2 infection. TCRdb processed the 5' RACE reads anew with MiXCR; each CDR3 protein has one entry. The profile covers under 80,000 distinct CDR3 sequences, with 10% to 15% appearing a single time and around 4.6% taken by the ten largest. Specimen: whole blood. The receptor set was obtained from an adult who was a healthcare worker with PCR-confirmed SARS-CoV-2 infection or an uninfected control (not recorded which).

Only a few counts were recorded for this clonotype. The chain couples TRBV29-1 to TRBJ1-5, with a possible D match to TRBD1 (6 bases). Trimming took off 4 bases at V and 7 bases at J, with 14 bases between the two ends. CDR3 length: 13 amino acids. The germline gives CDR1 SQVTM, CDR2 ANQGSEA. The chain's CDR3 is CSVAGARRQPQHF. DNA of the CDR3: TGCAGCGTTGCAGGGGCACGCAGACAGCCCCAGCATTTT.

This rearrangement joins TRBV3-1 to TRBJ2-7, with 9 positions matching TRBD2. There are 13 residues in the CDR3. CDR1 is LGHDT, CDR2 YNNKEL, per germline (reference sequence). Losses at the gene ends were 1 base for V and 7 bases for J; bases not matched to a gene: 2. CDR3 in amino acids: CASSQVLAGEQYF. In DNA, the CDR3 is TGTGCCAGCAGCCAAGTTCTAGCGGGGGAGCAGTACTTC.

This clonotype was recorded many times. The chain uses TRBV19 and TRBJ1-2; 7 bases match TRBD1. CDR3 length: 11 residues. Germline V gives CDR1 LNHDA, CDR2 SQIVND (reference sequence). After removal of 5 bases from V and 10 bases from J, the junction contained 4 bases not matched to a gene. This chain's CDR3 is CASSAGQYYTF. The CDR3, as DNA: TGTGCCAGTAGTGCGGGACAGTACTACACCTTC.